These T cell receptor beta chains were read from a single sample in a study of blood T cell repertoires in COVID-19. The protocol was immunoSEQ multiplex PCR, while the TCRdb copy is restricted to in-frame clones and leaves out a portion. The sample includes 100,000 or so clones, roughly 88% seen only once; the top ten take 0.35% to 0.5%. The specimen was peripheral blood. These receptors were collected from a man aged 55 to 69 with acute or convalescent COVID-19. The CDR3 runs from the conserved cysteine through the conserved F or W. The D gene is left open where the match is weak. Size tells how often a clone was seen (once, few, many) or the class of an expanded clone, and some rows leave it out.

>-|TRBJ2-7|-|TRBV5-6
CASSLWLVAHYEQYF
TGTGCCAGCAGCTTGTGGCTAGTAGCGCACTACGAGCAGTACTTC
>few|TRBJ2-2|TRBD1|TRBV5-1
CASSNRTGSTGELFF
TGCGCCAGCAGCAATCGGACAGGGAGCACCGGGGAGCTGTTTTTT
>-|TRBJ1-6|-|TRBV2
CASIPDRNYNSPLHF
TGTGCCAGCATTCCCGACAGGAACTATAATTCACCCCTCCACTTT
>-|TRBJ1-6|TRBD1|TRBV2
CASSEQGDSPLHF
TGTGCCAGCAGTGAACAGGGGGATTCACCCCTCCACTTT
>-|TRBJ1-2|TRBD1|TRBV6-5
CASTQTGGAYYGYTF
TGTGCCAGCACCCAGACAGGGGGCGCATACTATGGCTACACCTTC
>once|TRBJ2-2|-|TRBV19
CASSIGQSTGELFF
TGTGCCAGTAGTATAGGCCAGTCCACCGGGGAGCTGTTTTTT
>-|TRBJ2-2|-|TRBV10-3
CAINNRDPYTGELFF
TGTGCCATCAACAACAGGGATCCTTACACCGGGGAGCTGTTTTTT
>-|TRBJ1-2|-|TRBV7-2
CASSSGGQILYGYTF
TGTGCCAGCAGCTCGGGAGGACAGATACTCTATGGCTACACCTTC
>few|TRBJ1-1|-|TRBV5-5
CATEGEKGGTEAFF
TGTGCCACAGAGGGTGAGAAGGGAGGCACTGAAGCTTTCTTT
>few|TRBJ1-5|TRBD1|TRBV2
CASREKGPEDRQHF
TGTGCCAGCAGGGAAAAGGGTCCTGAGGACAGGCAGCATTTT
>-|TRBJ1-2|TRBD1|TRBV7-2
CASSLATGGYGYTF
TGTGCCAGCAGCTTAGCCACAGGGGGCTATGGCTACACCTTC
>-|TRBJ1-1|-|TRBV4-2
CASSQEATAGGGEAFF
TGTGCCAGCAGCCAAGAAGCGACTGCGGGGGGCGGTGAAGCTTTCTTT
>-|TRBJ1-1|-|TRBV10-3
CAISEERDPTEAFF
TGTGCCATCAGTGAGGAGAGGGATCCCACTGAAGCTTTCTTT
>-|TRBJ2-7|-|TRBV30
CALTVSYEQYF
TGTGCCTTGACAGTCTCCTACGAGCAGTACTTC
>-|TRBJ1-5|TRBD1|TRBV19
CASSIGPDRAQPQHF
TGTGCCAGTAGTATCGGTCCAGACAGGGCCCAGCCCCAGCATTTT
>-|TRBJ1-4|-|TRBV29-1
CSTRTATNEKLFF
TGCAGCACCAGGACAGCAACTAATGAAAAACTGTTTTTT
>-|TRBJ1-4|-|TRBV7-8
CASSLVTQGGNEKLFF
TGTGCCAGCAGCTTAGTGACTCAGGGAGGTAATGAAAAACTGTTTTTT
>-|TRBJ1-2|-|TRBV30
CAWSEGPASLNYGYTF
TGTGCCTGGAGTGAGGGGCCAGCTTCTCTTAACTATGGCTACACCTTC
>-|TRBJ1-4|TRBD1|TRBV18
CASSPPDRVGEKLFF
TGTGCCAGCTCACCACCAGACAGGGTCGGGGAAAAACTGTTTTTT
>-|TRBJ2-7|-|TRBV18
CASSAGYEQYF
TGTGCCAGCTCGGCGGGGTATGAGCAGTACTTC
>-|TRBJ2-7|TRBD2|TRBV5-1
CASREQGLAAYEQYF
TGCGCCAGCAGGGAACAGGGACTAGCGGCCTACGAGCAGTACTTC
>-|TRBJ2-1|-|TRBV2
CATRPATSLRYNEQFF
TGTGCCACCCGCCCGGCTACTAGCCTTCGGTACAATGAGCAGTTCTTC
>-|TRBJ2-7|TRBD1|TRBV5-1
CASSLEGTGSYEQYF
TGCGCCAGCAGCTTGGAGGGGACAGGGTCCTACGAGCAGTACTTC
>-|TRBJ1-2|-|TRBV10-3
CATLPRGGNYGYTF
TGTGCCACCCTTCCAAGGGGGGGTAACTATGGCTACACCTTC
>-|TRBJ2-7|TRBD2|TRBV6-5
CASCPSGDQGEQYF
TGTGCCAGCTGTCCTAGCGGGGACCAAGGCGAGCAGTACTTC
>-|TRBJ1-5|TRBD1|TRBV27
CASRTSGTGYQPQHF
TGTGCCAGCAGGACCTCCGGGACAGGCTATCAGCCCCAGCATTTT
>-|TRBJ2-7|-|TRBV5-8
CASSSFRGTNDVYEQYF
TGTGCCAGCAGCTCTTTTAGGGGGACAAACGACGTCTACGAGCAGTACTTC
>-|TRBJ2-1|-|TRBV10-2
CASSVVPEEQFF
TGCGCCAGCAGTGTTGTCCCCGAGGAGCAGTTCTTC
>-|TRBJ2-1|TRBD2|TRBV3-1/TRBV3-2
CASSHGLAGNEQFF
TGTGCCAGCAGCCACGGACTAGCGGGGAATGAGCAGTTCTTC
>-|TRBJ1-5|-|TRBV4-2
CASSQENFQPQHF
TGTGCCAGCAGCCAAGAGAACTTCCAGCCCCAGCATTTT
>-|TRBJ2-3|TRBD2|TRBV7-3
CASSLAGGSTDTQYF
TGTGCCAGCAGCTTGGCGGGGGGAAGCACAGATACGCAGTATTTT
>-|TRBJ1-3|-|TRBV13
CASSLVTRGTIYF
TGTGCCAGCAGCTTAGTTACCCGGGGCACCATATATTTT
>-|TRBJ2-1|TRBD2|TRBV11-2
CASFSPSGSYNEQFF
TGTGCCAGCTTCTCGCCTAGCGGGAGTTACAATGAGCAGTTCTTC
>-|TRBJ1-3|TRBD1|TRBV27
CASSSTGVLKNTIYF
TGTGCCAGCAGTTCGACAGGGGTCCTGAAGAACACCATATATTTT
>-|TRBJ1-4|-|TRBV7-2
CASTPGAQPQELFF
TGTGCCAGCACACCAGGCGCCCAGCCTCAAGAACTGTTTTTT
>-|TRBJ1-5|TRBD1|TRBV30
CAWSRDRGDPQHF
TGTGCCTGGAGTAGGGACAGGGGGGATCCCCAGCATTTT
>few|TRBJ1-2|-|TRBV30
CAWSVSGYRGYTF
TGTGCCTGGAGTGTATCGGGGTATCGGGGCTACACCTTC
>few|TRBJ1-1|-|TRBV11-3
CASSAGDTEAFF
TGTGCCAGCAGCGCAGGGGACACTGAAGCTTTCTTT
>-|TRBJ1-2|TRBD1|TRBV11-2
CASRRTGQGARGYTF
TGTGCCAGCAGACGAACGGGACAGGGGGCGAGAGGCTACACCTTC
>-|TRBJ1-2|-|TRBV30
CAWSGDSSNYGYTF
TGTGCCTGGAGTGGAGACAGCTCTAACTATGGCTACACCTTC
>-|TRBJ2-7|TRBD1|TRBV3-1/TRBV3-2
CASSPDRVHYEQYF
TGTGCCAGCAGCCCAGACAGGGTACACTACGAGCAGTACTTC
>-|TRBJ1-1|-|TRBV6-4
CASRPRGYGTEAFF
TGTGCCAGCAGGCCCAGGGGCTATGGGACTGAAGCTTTCTTT
>-|TRBJ2-1|-|TRBV28
CASSLDQGRDNEQFF
TGTGCCAGCAGTTTAGATCAGGGGAGAGACAATGAGCAGTTCTTC
>-|TRBJ2-1|TRBD2|TRBV7-3
CASSPRMGLAGEQFF
TGTGCCAGCAGCCCACGAATGGGACTAGCTGGTGAGCAGTTCTTC
>-|TRBJ2-2|-|TRBV6-5
CASSYSEVNTGELFF
TGTGCCAGCAGTTACAGCGAGGTGAACACCGGGGAGCTGTTTTTT
>-|TRBJ1-1|-|TRBV3-1/TRBV3-2
CASSQYDTEAFF
TGTGCCAGCAGCCAATATGACACTGAAGCTTTCTTT
>-|TRBJ1-1|-|TRBV4-2
CASSQPGQGNTEAFF
TGTGCCAGCAGCCAACCAGGTCAGGGGAACACTGAAGCTTTCTTT
>-|TRBJ2-4|-|TRBV27
CASSGLAKNIQYF
TGTGCCAGCAGTGGACTAGCCAAAAACATTCAGTACTTC
>-|TRBJ1-5|-|TRBV24-1
CATSDFDSFNQPQHF
TGTGCCACCAGTGATTTCGACAGTTTCAATCAGCCCCAGCATTTT
>-|TRBJ2-6|TRBD2|TRBV3-1/TRBV3-2
CASSPGRSGSSGANVLTF
TGTGCCAGCAGCCCGGGCCGCAGCGGGAGCTCTGGGGCCAACGTCCTGACTTTC
>-|TRBJ1-5|TRBD1|TRBV5-1
CASSLKTQGDYNQPQHF
TGCGCCAGCAGCTTGAAAACCCAGGGGGATTACAATCAGCCCCAGCATTTT
>few|TRBJ1-5|-|TRBV19
CASSIDPGIYNQPQHF
TGTGCCAGTAGTATAGATCCAGGAATTTACAATCAGCCCCAGCATTTT
>-|TRBJ2-3|-|TRBV5-6
CASSLPLGSTDTQYF
TGTGCCAGCAGCTTGCCGCTAGGTAGCACAGATACGCAGTATTTT
>-|TRBJ2-7|-|TRBV5-4
CASSLALQYF
TGTGCCAGCAGCCTGGCCCTTCAGTACTTC
>-|TRBJ2-5|-|TRBV6-5
CASKPGGSETQYF
TGTGCCAGCAAGCCCGGAGGTTCAGAGACCCAGTACTTC
>-|TRBJ1-6|-|TRBV12-3/TRBV12-4
CASSVVQDSPLHF
TGTGCCAGCAGTGTTGTACAGGATTCACCCCTCCACTTT
>-|TRBJ1-2|TRBD1|TRBV3-1/TRBV3-2
CASSQDGTGWYGYTF
TGTGCCAGCAGCCAAGATGGGACAGGGTGGTATGGCTACACCTTC
>-|TRBJ2-2|TRBD2|TRBV7-8
CATRWGGGRTGELFF
TGTGCCACCCGATGGGGGGGAGGCCGAACCGGGGAGCTGTTTTTT
>-|TRBJ2-5|-|TRBV5-4
CASSLDPWGRQETQYF
TGTGCCAGCAGCTTGGATCCGTGGGGGCGCCAAGAGACCCAGTACTTC